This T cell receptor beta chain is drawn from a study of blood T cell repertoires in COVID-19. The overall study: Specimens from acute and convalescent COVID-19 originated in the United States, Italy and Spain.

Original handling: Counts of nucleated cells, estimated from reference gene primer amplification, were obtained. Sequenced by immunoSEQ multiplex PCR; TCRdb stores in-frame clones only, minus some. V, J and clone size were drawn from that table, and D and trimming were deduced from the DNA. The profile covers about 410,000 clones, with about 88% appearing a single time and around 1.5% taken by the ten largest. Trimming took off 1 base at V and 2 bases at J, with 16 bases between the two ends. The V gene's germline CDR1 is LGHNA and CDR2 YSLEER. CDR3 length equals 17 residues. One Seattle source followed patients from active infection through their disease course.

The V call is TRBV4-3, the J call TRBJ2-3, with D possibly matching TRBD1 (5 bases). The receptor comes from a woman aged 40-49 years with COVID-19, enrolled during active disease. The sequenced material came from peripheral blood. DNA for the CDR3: TGCGCCAGCAGCCAAGGGGCTCCGGCAGGGCTCACAGATACGCAGTATTTT. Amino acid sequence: CASSQGAPAGLTDTQYF.